This T cell receptor (beta chain) is drawn from a study of blood T cell repertoires in COVID-19. Overall study: PBMCs, B-cell-depleted T cells, or T cells were the source of the cDNA or gDNA that made up the material.

Original data processing: Amplified reference gene primers provided the basis for estimating nucleated cell counts. The table came from immunoSEQ multiplex PCR; TCRdb's copy has only in-frame clones and leaves some out. That table supplies the V and J calls and clone size; D and trimming were determined from the DNA. The sample yields 300,000 or so clones, around 86% seen once. The V gene's germline CDR1 is LGHDT and CDR2 YNNKEL (reference sequence). V was pared by 3 bases and J by 4 bases, with 4 bases of the junction left unmatched. This CDR3 comprises 15 residues. The specimen sequenced was PBMCs or T cells enriched from blood (not recorded which). The chain employs TRBV3-1 (or the pseudogene TRBV3-2) and TRBJ2-5; 11 bases fit TRBD2. This TCR derives from a woman between 35 and 50 years old with acute COVID-19. This CDR3 is CASSHTSGSGETQYF. The CDR3 bases are TGTGCCAGCAGCCATACTAGCGGGAGTGGAGAGACCCAGTACTTC.